This TCR beta chain was retrieved from a study of cytomegalovirus exposure and HLA in healthy donors. The overall study: A prior analysis found 117 million unique TCR beta sequences from 150 million to 200 million T cells. Overall study findings and caveats: According to a later analysis, donors in an Asian-associated ancestry cluster reportedly had fewer N-insertions than the roughly 670-donor mean. In a later analysis, TCR beta V- and J-gene trimming was associated with a missense DCLRE1C variant. For most TCR beta V segments, an earlier analysis put the productive rate at about 87% or about 30% of the time.

This clone was detected only a few times. The antigen remains undetermined. Use of 60 Vbeta and 13 Jbeta primers characterized the PCR. Using immunoSEQ multiplex PCR, the repertoire was profiled, and TCRdb retains in-frame clones only, with some absent. The sample has 180,000 or so clones, roughly 82% seen once. The CDR3 is made up of 15 amino acids. Per germline, CDR1 GTSNPN and CDR2 SVGIG (reference sequence). V shed 4 bases and J 1 base; nucleotides not matched to a gene: 8. The sequence derives from a man between 35 and 55 years old in good health and CMV-seronegative. Sequencing was done on a sample of PBMCs. The rearrangement links TRBV30 to TRBJ1-1; 8 bases line up with TRBD1. In DNA form, the CDR3 reads TGTGCCTGGAATCAGGGGGCAGTTGGGAACACTGAAGCTTTCTTT. This sequence encodes CAWNQGAVGNTEAFF.